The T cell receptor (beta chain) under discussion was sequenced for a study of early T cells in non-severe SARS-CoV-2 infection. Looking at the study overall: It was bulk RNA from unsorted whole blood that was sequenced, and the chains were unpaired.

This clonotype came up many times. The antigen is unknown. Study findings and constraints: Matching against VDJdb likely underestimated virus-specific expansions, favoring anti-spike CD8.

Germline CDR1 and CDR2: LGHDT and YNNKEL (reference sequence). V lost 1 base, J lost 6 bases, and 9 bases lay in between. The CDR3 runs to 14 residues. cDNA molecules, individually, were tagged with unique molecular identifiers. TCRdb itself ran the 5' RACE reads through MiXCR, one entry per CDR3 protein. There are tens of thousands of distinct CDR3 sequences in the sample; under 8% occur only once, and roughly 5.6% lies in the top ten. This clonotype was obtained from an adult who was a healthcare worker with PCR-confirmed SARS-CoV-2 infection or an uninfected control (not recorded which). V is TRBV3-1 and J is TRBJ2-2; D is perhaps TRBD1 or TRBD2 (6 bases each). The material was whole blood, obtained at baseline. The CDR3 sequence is CASSQGGAAGELFF. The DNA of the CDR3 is TGTGCCAGCAGCCAAGGGGGGGCCGCCGGGGAGCTGTTTTTT.